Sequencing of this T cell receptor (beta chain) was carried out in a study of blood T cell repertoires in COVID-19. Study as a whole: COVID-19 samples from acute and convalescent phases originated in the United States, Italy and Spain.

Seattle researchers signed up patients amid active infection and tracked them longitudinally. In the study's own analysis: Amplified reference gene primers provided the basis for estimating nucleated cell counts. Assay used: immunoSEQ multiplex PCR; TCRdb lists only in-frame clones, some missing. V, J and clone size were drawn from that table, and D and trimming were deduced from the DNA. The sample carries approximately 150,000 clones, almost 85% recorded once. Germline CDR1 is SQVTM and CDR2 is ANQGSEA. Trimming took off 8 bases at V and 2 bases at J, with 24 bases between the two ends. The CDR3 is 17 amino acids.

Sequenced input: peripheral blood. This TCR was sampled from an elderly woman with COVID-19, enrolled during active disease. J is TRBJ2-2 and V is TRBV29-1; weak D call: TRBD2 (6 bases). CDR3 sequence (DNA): TGCAGCCTGGTGGGGGGTAAGGGACTGGTTAACACCGGGGAGCTGTTTTTT. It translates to CSLVGGKGLVNTGELFF.